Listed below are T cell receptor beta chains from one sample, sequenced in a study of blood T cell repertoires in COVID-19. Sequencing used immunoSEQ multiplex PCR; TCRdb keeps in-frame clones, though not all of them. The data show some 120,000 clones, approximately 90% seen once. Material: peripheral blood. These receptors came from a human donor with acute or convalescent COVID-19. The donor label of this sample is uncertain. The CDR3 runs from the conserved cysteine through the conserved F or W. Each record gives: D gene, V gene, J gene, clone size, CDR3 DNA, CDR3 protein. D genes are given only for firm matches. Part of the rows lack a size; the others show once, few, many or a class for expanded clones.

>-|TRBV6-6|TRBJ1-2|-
TGTGCCAGCAGTTACGTCCCGGGACTGATTAACTATGGCTACACCTTC
CASSYVPGLINYGYTF
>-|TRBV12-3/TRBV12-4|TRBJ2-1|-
-
CASSVGTGALFF
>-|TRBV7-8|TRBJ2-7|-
TGTGCCAGCAGCCCACAGAGCCTTACCTACGAGCAGTACTTC
CASSPQSLTYEQYF
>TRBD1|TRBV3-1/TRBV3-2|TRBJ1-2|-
TGTGCCAGCAGCCGCACAGGGGTAGGAGGCTATGGCTACACCTTC
CASSRTGVGGYGYTF
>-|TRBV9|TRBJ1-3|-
TGTGCCAGCAGCGCCCGATGGGGGGGCAGCTCTGGAAACACCATATATTTT
CASSARWGGSSGNTIYF
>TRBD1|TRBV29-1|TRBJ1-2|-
TGCAGCGTTGGTGGTCGACAGGGAAAGGGCTACACCTTC
CSVGGRQGKGYTF
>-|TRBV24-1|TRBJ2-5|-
TGTGCCACCAGTGATTCCAAGCGGATACCCCAAGAGACCCAGTACTTC
CATSDSKRIPQETQYF
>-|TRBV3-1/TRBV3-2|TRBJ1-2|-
TGTGCCAGCAGCCCCCGCGGGGCTAATGGCTACACCTTC
CASSPRGANGYTF
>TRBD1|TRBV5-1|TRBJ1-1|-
TGCGCCAGCAGCTTGGGGACGACAGGGGCGGGGGCTTTCTTT
CASSLGTTGAGAFF
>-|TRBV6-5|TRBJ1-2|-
TGTGCCAGCAGTTCAGGAAGCTATGGCTACACCTTC
CASSSGSYGYTF
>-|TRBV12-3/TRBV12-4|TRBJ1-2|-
TGTGCCAGCAGTTCTTCTTATGGCTACACCTTC
CASSSSYGYTF
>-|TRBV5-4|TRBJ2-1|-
TGTGCCAGCAGCTTGGCAGTAGCGGCCTCCTACAATGAGCAGTTCTTC
CASSLAVAASYNEQFF
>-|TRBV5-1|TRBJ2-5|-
TGCGCCAGCAGCCCGGGACTTCCCGCGGAGACCCAGTACTTC
CASSPGLPAETQYF
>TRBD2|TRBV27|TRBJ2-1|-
TGTGCCAGCAGTCCGGGACTAGCTCGATATGGGGCCGGGGAGCAGTTCTTC
CASSPGLARYGAGEQFF
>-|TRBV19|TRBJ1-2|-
TGTGCCAGTAGCCCCGGGAGGGGGATATATGGCTACACCTTC
CASSPGRGIYGYTF
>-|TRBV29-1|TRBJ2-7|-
TGCAGCGTGTCTAGCGTACCCTACGAGCAGTACTTC
CSVSSVPYEQYF
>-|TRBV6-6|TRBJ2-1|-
TGTGCCAGCAGTCTGTCTGGAGTGTTCGGTAATGAGCAGTTCTTC
CASSLSGVFGNEQFF
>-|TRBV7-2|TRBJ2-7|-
TGTGCCAGCAGCCGCTCCTACGAGCAGTACTTC
CASSRSYEQYF
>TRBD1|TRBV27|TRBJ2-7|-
TGTGCCAGCAGTTTTTTCGGGACAGGCTCCTACGAGCAGTACTTC
CASSFFGTGSYEQYF
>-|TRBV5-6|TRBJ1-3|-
TGTGCCAGCAGCGGGAGGTACAGACCCGCGTTCGGAAACACCATATATTTT
CASSGRYRPAFGNTIYF
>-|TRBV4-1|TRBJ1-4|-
TGCGCCAGCAGCCAAGATCCCCGGAGGGCTAATGAAAAACTGTTTTTT
CASSQDPRRANEKLFF
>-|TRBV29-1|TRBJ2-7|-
TGCAGCGTTGAAGATCTGAAGTTTAGCGGCTACGAGCAGTACTTC
CSVEDLKFSGYEQYF
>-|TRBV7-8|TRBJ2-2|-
TGTGCCAGCCTAATCAATTCGGGGGTCACCGGGGAGCTGTTTTTT
CASLINSGVTGELFF
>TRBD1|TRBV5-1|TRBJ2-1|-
TGCGCCAGCAGCTCGGGCAACAGGGGTACCTACAATGAGCAGTTCTTC
CASSSGNRGTYNEQFF
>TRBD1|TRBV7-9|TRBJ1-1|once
TGTGCCAGCAGCAAACCGGGACAGGGAATTCCATGGGACACTGAAGCTTTCTTT
CASSKPGQGIPWDTEAFF
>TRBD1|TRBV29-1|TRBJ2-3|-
TGCAGCGTTGGAGGGACAGGGACAGATACGCAGTATTTT
CSVGGTGTDTQYF
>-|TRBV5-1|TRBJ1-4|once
TGCGCCAGCAGCTTGGATACAGCCCGAACAACTAATGAAAAACTGTTTTTT
CASSLDTARTTNEKLFF
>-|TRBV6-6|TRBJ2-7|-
TGTGCCAGCAGTGTGGAGCGCTCCTACGAGCAGTACTTC
CASSVERSYEQYF
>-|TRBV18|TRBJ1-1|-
TGTGCCAGCTCACCACATAGAAACAGATTCACTGAAGCTTTCTTT
CASSPHRNRFTEAFF
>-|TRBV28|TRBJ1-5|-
TGTGCCAGCAGCCACGGACTGACAAGCGGCAATCAGCCCCAGCATTTT
CASSHGLTSGNQPQHF
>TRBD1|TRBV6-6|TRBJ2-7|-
TGTGCCAGCAGTTACTTAGAACCGGGACAGGGCTACGAGCAGTACTTC
CASSYLEPGQGYEQYF
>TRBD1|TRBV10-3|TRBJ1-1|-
TGTGCCACAAACAATCCGGGGACAGAAAGTTTGAACACTGAAGCTTTCTTT
CATNNPGTESLNTEAFF